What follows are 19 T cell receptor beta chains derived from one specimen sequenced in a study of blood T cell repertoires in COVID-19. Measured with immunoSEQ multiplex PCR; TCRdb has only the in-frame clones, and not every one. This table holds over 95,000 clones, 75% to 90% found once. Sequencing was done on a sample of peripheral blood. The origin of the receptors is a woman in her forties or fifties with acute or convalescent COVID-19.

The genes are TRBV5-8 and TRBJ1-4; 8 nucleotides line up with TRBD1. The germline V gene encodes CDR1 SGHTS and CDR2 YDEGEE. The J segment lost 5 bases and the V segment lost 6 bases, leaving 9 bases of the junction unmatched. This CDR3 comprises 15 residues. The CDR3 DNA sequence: TGTGCCAGCACCGGACCGGGACAGGACAATGAAAAACTGTTTTTT. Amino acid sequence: CASTGPGQDNEKLFF.

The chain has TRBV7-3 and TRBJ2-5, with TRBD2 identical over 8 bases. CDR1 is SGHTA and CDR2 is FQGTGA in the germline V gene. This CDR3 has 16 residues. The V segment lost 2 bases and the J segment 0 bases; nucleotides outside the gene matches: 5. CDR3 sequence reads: CASSLAGGPYQETQYF. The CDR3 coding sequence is TGTGCCAGCAGCTTAGCGGGGGGCCCCTACCAAGAGACCCAGTACTTC.

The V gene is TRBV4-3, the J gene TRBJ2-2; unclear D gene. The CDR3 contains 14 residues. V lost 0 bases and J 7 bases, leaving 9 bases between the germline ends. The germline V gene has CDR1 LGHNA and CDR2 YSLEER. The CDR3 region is CASSQDSASGELFF. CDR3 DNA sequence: TGCGCCAGCAGCCAAGACAGCGCGAGCGGGGAGCTGTTTTTT.

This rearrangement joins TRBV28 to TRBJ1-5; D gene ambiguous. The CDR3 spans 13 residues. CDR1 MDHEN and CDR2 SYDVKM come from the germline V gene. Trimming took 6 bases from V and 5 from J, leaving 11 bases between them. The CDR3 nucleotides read TGTGCCAGCAGACAAATTAATGATCAGCCCCAGCATTTT. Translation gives CASRQINDQPQHF.

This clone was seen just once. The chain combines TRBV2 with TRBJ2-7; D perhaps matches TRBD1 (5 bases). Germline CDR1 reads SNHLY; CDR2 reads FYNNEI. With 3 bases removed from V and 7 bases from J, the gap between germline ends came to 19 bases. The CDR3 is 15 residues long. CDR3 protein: CASSDPRTPSAEQYF. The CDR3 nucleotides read TGTGCCAGCAGTGATCCCCGGACACCTTCGGCAGAGCAGTACTTC.

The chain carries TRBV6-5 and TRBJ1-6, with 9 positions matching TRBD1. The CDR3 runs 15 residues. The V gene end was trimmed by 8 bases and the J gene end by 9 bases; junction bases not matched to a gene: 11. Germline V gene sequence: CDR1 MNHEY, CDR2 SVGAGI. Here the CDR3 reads CASSITRQGVSPLHF. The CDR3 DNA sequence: TGTGCCAGCTCCATCACGAGACAGGGGGTTTCACCCCTCCACTTT.

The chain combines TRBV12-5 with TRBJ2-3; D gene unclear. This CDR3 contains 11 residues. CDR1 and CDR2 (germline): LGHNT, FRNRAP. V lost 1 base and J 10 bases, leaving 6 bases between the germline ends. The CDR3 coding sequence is TGTGCTAGTGGTTTGGCCACACCGCAGTATTTT. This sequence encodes CASGLATPQYF.

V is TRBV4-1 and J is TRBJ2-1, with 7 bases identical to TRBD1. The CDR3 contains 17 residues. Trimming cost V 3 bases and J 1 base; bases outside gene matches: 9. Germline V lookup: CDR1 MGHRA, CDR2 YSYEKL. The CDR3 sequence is CASSQTMGQLSYNEQFF. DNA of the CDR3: TGCGCCAGCAGCCAGACCATGGGACAGCTTTCCTACAATGAGCAGTTCTTC.

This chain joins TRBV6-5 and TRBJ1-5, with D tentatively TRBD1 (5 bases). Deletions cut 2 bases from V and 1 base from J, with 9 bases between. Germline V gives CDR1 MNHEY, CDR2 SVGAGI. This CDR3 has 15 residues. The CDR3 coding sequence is TGTGCCAGCAGTTACGGGGGGAACAGCAATCAGCCCCAGCATTTT. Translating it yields CASSYGGNSNQPQHF.

CDR3 amino acids: CASSLAGTSGGFADTQYF. CDR3 DNA sequence: TGTGCCAGCAGCTTAGCCGGGACTAGCGGGGGTTTCGCAGATACGCAGTATTTT. This chain links TRBV7-3 with TRBJ2-3, with 14 bases matching TRBD2. Unmatched junction bases numbered 8, after V lost 2 bases and J lost 4 bases. The CDR3 has 18 amino acids. CDR1 is SGHTA, CDR2 FQGTGA, per germline.

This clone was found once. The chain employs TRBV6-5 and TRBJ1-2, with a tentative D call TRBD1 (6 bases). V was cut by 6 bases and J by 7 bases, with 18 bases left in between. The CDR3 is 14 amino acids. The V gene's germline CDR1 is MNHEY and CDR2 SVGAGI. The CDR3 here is CASRDREFGSGYTF. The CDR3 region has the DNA TGTGCCAGCAGGGACAGAGAGTTTGGAAGTGGCTACACCTTC.

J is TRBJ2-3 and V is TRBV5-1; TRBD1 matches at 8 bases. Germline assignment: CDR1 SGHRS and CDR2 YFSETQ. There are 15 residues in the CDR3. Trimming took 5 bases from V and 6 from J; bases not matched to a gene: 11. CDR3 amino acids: CASSLGQGRGDTQYF. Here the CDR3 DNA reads TGCGCCAGCAGTCTCGGACAGGGTCGTGGGGATACGCAGTATTTT.

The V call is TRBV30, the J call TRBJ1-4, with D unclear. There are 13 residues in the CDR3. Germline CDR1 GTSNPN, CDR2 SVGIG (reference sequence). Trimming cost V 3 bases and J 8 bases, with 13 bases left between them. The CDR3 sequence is CAWRALGLEKLFF. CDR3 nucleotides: TGTGCCTGGAGGGCCTTGGGCCTCGAAAAACTGTTTTTT.

CDR3 loop: CASVSSGTGAEKLFF. The CDR3 DNA follows: TGTGCCAGTGTTAGTTCCGGGACAGGTGCCGAAAAACTGTTTTTT. The rearrangement joins TRBV19 to TRBJ1-4, with 8 bases fitting TRBD1. The V and J ends lost 8 bases and 8 bases, in that order; junction bases with no gene match: 13. This CDR3 is built from 15 residues. Per the germline V gene, CDR1 is LNHDA and CDR2 is SQIVND (reference sequence).

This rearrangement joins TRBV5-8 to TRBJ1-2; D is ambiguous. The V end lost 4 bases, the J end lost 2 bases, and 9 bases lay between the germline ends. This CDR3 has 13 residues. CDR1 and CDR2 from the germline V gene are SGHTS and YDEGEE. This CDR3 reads CASSQLENYGYTF. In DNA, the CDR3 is TGTGCCAGCAGCCAACTAGAGAACTATGGCTACACCTTC.

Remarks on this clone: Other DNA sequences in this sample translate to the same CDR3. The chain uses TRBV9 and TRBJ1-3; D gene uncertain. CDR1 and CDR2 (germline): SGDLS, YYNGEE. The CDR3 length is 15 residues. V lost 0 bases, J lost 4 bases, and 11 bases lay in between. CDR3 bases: TGTGCCAGCAGCGTAGAGGGAGGTCGGGGAAACACCATATATTTT. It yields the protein CASSVEGGRGNTIYF.

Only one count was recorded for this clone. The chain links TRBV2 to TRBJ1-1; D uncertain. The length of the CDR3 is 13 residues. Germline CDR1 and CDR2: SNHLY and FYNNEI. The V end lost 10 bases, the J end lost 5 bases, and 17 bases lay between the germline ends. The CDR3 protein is CATCIEVETEAFF. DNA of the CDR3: TGTGCCACCTGTATTGAGGTGGAAACTGAAGCTTTCTTT.

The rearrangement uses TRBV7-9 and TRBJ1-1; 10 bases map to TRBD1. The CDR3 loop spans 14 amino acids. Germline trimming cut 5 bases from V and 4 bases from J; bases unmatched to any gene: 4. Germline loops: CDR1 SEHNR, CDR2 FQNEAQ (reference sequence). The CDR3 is CASSRQGASTEAFF. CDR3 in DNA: TGTGCCAGCAGCCGACAGGGGGCGTCCACTGAAGCTTTCTTT.

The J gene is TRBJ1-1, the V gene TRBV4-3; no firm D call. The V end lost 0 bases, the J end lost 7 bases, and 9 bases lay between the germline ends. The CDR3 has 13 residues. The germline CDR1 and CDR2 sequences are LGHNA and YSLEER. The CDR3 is CASSQEAGSEAFF. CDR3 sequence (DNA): TGCGCCAGCAGCCAAGAAGCGGGGAGTGAAGCTTTCTTT.